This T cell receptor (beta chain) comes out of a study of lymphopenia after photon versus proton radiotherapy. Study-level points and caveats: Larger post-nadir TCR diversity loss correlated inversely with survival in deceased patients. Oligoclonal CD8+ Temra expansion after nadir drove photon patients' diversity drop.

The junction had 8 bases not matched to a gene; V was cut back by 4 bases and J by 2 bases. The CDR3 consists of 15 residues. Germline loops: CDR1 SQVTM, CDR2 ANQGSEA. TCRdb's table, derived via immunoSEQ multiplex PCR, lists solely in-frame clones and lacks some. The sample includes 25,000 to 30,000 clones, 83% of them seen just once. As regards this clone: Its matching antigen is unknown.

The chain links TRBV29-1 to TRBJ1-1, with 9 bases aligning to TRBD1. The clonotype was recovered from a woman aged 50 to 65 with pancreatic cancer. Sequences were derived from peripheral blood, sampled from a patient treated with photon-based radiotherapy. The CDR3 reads CSVVPQTGGNTEAFF. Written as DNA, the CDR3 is TGCAGCGTTGTGCCCCAAACAGGGGGCAACACTGAAGCTTTCTTT.